Following are 15 T cell receptor beta chains from one sample sequenced in a study of cytomegalovirus exposure and HLA in healthy donors. The study ran its PCR with 60 Vbeta and 13 Jbeta primers. Sequenced by immunoSEQ multiplex PCR; TCRdb stores in-frame clones only, minus some. The profile shows some 130,000 clones, roughly 72% of them singletons. The sample consisted of PBMCs. Receptors originate from a male donor in good health and CMV-seronegative.

The rearrangement joins TRBV5-4 to TRBJ1-6, with 8 bases that match TRBD1. Germline V gene sequence: CDR1 SGHNT, CDR2 YYREEE (reference sequence). After removal of 4 bases from V and 8 bases from J, the junction contained 8 bases not matched to a gene. The CDR3 contains 15 residues. CDR3 in amino acids: CASSPLDRDDSPLHF. Written as DNA, the CDR3 is TGTGCCAGCAGCCCCTTGGACAGGGACGATTCACCCCTCCACTTT. Using reference TRBV5-4 and TRBJ1-6 for the parts outside the CDR3, the full variable domain is ETGVTQSPTHLIKTRGQQVTLRCSSQSGHNTVSWYQQALGQGPQFIFQYYREEENGRGNFPPRFSGLQFPNYSSELNVNALELDDSALYLCASSPLDRDDSPLHFGNGTRLTVT.

The gene calls are TRBV7-2 and TRBJ2-1; possibly TRBD1 for D (5 bases). This CDR3 region has 15 residues. Trimming stripped 2 bases from V and 4 bases from J, with 12 bases between. Germline V gives CDR1 SGHTA, CDR2 FQGNSA. CDR3 in amino acids: CASSLKGVGYNEQFF. DNA of the CDR3: TGTGCCAGCAGCTTAAAAGGGGTGGGATACAATGAGCAGTTCTTC.

This clone came up a few times. The V call is TRBV5-1, the J call TRBJ1-1; D is unresolved. Germline V gene sequence: CDR1 SGHRS, CDR2 YFSETQ. Deletions cut 2 bases from V and 2 bases from J, with 10 bases between. This CDR3 has 14 amino acids. For the CDR3, the DNA is TGCGCCAGCAGCTTAGTCACAGCCAACACTGAAGCTTTCTTT. Translating it yields CASSLVTANTEAFF.

This clone was counted a few times. The genes are TRBV6-1 and TRBJ2-7, with 7 nucleotides matching TRBD1. The CDR3 has 19 residues. J was trimmed by 0 bases and V by 2 bases; bases with no gene match: 16. CDR1 is MNHNS, CDR2 SASEGT, per germline. The CDR3 sequence: CASSESHRHRGQGSYEQYF. The CDR3 coding sequence is TGTGCCAGCAGTGAAAGCCACCGACACAGGGGTCAAGGCTCCTACGAGCAGTACTTC.

CDR3 amino acids: CARKIYASYEQYF. CDR3 nucleotide sequence: TGCGCCAGGAAAATCTATGCCTCCTACGAGCAGTACTTC. V usage is TRBV10-1 and J usage is TRBJ2-7; D is ambiguous. Germline values: CDR1 WNHNN, CDR2 SYGVQD (reference sequence). V lost 9 bases and J lost 0, with 12 bases in between. CDR3 size: 13 residues.

The chain combines TRBV13 with TRBJ2-3; tentative D call: TRBD2 (5 bases). Trimming took 2 bases from V and 6 from J, leaving 24 bases between them. The CDR3 runs 18 residues. CDR1 is PRHDT, CDR2 FYEKMQ, per germline (reference sequence). CDR3 sequence reads: CASSLYPLLEHYRDTQYF. CDR3 in DNA: TGTGCCAGCAGCTTATACCCCCTACTAGAGCATTATAGGGATACGCAGTATTTT.

V gene TRBV18 combines with J gene TRBJ1-5; 7 bases align to TRBD1. This CDR3 contains 14 residues. Germline values: CDR1 KGHSH, CDR2 LQKENI. J lost 6 bases, V lost 3 bases, and 5 bases had no gene match. CDR3 amino acids: CASSPTGSAQPQHF. In DNA, the CDR3 is TGTGCCAGCTCACCGACAGGGTCCGCTCAGCCCCAGCATTTT.

The V and J genes are TRBV9 and TRBJ1-2, with 8 bases matching TRBD1. The CDR3 is made up of 14 amino acids. The germline gives CDR1 SGDLS, CDR2 YYNGEE. The V gene end was trimmed by 3 bases and the J gene end by 2 bases; junction bases not matched to a gene: 3. The CDR3 DNA reads TGTGCCAGCAGCGCCGGGACAGGAAACTATGGCTACACCTTC. Its protein product is CASSAGTGNYGYTF.

V and J are TRBV28 and TRBJ2-1, with a weak D call TRBD2 (5 bases). The CDR3 is 16 residues long. Germline CDR1 is MDHEN and CDR2 is SYDVKM. V shed 7 bases and J shed 2 bases, with 18 bases lying between them. In nucleotides, the CDR3 is TGTGCCAGCACTACCTTAGATGAGGGAACCTACAATGAGCAGTTCTTC. This translates into CASTTLDEGTYNEQFF.

V and J are TRBV7-9 and TRBJ2-3, with TRBD2 as a possible D gene (7 bases). Germline lookup yields CDR1 SEHNR and CDR2 FQNEAQ (reference sequence). The V and J ends lost 4 bases and 6 bases respectively, with 14 bases between them. The CDR3 extends over 14 amino acids. The CDR3 sequence: CASSSDRGADTQYF. In DNA form, the CDR3 reads TGTGCCAGCAGCTCGGACCGGGGGGCGGATACGCAGTATTTT.

There are a few counts of this clone. The rearrangement links TRBV7-2 to TRBJ1-5; D remains unclear. There are 16 residues in the CDR3. Trimming left V 5 bases short and J 6 bases short, with 20 bases between. Germline values: CDR1 SGHTA, CDR2 FQGNSA. Here the CDR3 DNA reads TGTGCCAGCAGCCCCCTGGGAGGACCTCCCTCTCAGCCCCAGCATTTT. Translated, it gives CASSPLGGPPSQPQHF.

The chain employs TRBV30 and TRBJ1-1; D remains ambiguous. The CDR3 extends over 12 amino acids. V was trimmed by 3 bases and J by 1 base, leaving 6 bases between them. Germline values: CDR1 GTSNPN, CDR2 SVGIG (reference sequence). CDR3 DNA: TGTGCCTGGAGGCCGAGGAACACTGAAGCTTTCTTT. Translating it yields CAWRPRNTEAFF. Full variable domain (missing parts from reference TRBV30 and TRBJ1-1): SQTIHQWPATLVQPVGSPLSLECTVEGTSNPNLYWYRQAAGRGLQLLFYSVGIGQISSEVPQNLSASRPQDRQFILSSKKLLLSDSGFYLCAWRPRNTEAFFGQGTRLTVV.

The chain carries TRBV6-6 and TRBJ1-4; D might be TRBD1 (5 bases). CDR3 length: 13 amino acids. Trimming removed 7 bases at V and 6 bases at J, with 12 bases between. Germline CDR1 and CDR2: MNHNY and SVGAGI (reference sequence). The DNA of the CDR3 is TGTGCCAGCATCAGGGAATGGGATGAAAAACTGTTTTTT. This encodes CASIREWDEKLFF.

The chain employs TRBV6-1 and TRBJ2-5; 10 nucleotides align to TRBD2. CDR1 and CDR2 from the germline V gene are MNHNS and SASEGT. Trimming cost V 3 bases and J 5 bases; bases outside gene matches: 6. There are 15 residues in the CDR3. CDR3 protein: CASSDPGLATETQYF. The CDR3 nucleotides are TGTGCCAGCAGTGATCCGGGACTAGCGACCGAGACCCAGTACTTC.

The chain combines TRBV11-1 with TRBJ1-3; D might be TRBD1 (6 bases). This CDR3 contains 15 residues. Deletions cut 7 bases from V and 0 bases from J, with 13 bases between. CDR1 is SGHAT, CDR2 FQDESV, per germline (reference sequence). The CDR3 sequence is CASNFRGGSGNTIYF. Written as DNA, the CDR3 is TGTGCCAGCAACTTCCGAGGGGGCTCTGGAAACACCATATATTTT.